The rows below give T cell receptor beta chains drawn from one sample of a study of blood T cell repertoires in COVID-19. The data were produced by immunoSEQ multiplex PCR, yet TCRdb's version contains in-frame clones alone and is incomplete. There are fewer than 250,000 clones in the sample; 89% occur only once, and about 8.1% lies in the top ten. The sequencing input was PBMCs or T cells enriched from blood (not recorded which). The receptors here all came from a woman aged 18 to 35 who had recovered from COVID-19. The CDR3 runs from the conserved cysteine through the conserved F or W. The D gene is left open where the match is weak. A clone size is listed for some rows: how often the clone was seen (once, few, many), or a class if it is expanded.

J gene	V gene	D gene	clone size	CDR3 DNA	CDR3 protein
TRBJ2-7	TRBV29-1	NA	NA	TGCAGCGTTGCGACAGCAGGGGAGCAGTACTTC	CSVATAGEQYF
TRBJ1-1	TRBV6-5	TRBD1	NA	TGTGCCAGCAGAGATACAGGGGGGACTGAAGCTTTCTTT	CASRDTGGTEAFF
TRBJ1-2	TRBV2	TRBD1	NA	TGTGCCAGCACTCCGGGACAGGGTAGGGGCAGCTATGGCTACACCTTC	CASTPGQGRGSYGYTF
TRBJ1-2	TRBV3-1/TRBV3-2	NA	NA	TGTGCCAGCAGCCAAGATCTGGCGACAGCTTATGGCTACACCTTC	CASSQDLATAYGYTF
TRBJ1-2	TRBV9	NA	NA	TGTGCCAGCAGCGTCACAGGGTCCAGCTATGGCTACACCTTC	CASSVTGSSYGYTF
TRBJ2-3	TRBV30	NA	NA	TGTGCCGGCTACGGACAGACTTCTACAGATACGCAGTATTTT	CAGYGQTSTDTQYF
TRBJ1-2	TRBV6-5	NA	NA	TGTGCCAGCAGCATGACAGGAAATGGCTACACCTTC	CASSMTGNGYTF
TRBJ1-6	TRBV2	NA	NA	TGTGCCAGCAGTGAACTCAGGGCTTATAATTCACCCCTCCACTTT	CASSELRAYNSPLHF
TRBJ2-7	TRBV5-1	NA	NA	TGCGCCAGCAGCTTCGGGGGAAGGGAGCTTGGCTACGAGCAGTACTTC	CASSFGGRELGYEQYF
TRBJ1-1	TRBV11-2	NA	NA	TGTGCCAGCAGCTTAGGTCTAGGCACTGAAGCTTTCTTT	CASSLGLGTEAFF
TRBJ2-1	TRBV27	TRBD2	few	TGTGCCAGCAGTTTAATTTTGGCGGGGGGTATCCCTTCCCACAATGAGCAGTTCTTC	CASSLILAGGIPSHNEQFF
TRBJ1-1	TRBV7-9	TRBD1	NA	TGTGCCAGCAGATTCGCAGGGGGCAGGAACACTGAAGCTTTCTTT	CASRFAGGRNTEAFF
TRBJ1-1	TRBV30	NA	once	TGTGCCTGGAGGGTGAGGGAGATTTCATGGACTGAAGCTTTCTTT	CAWRVREISWTEAFF
TRBJ2-5	TRBV2	NA	NA	TGTGCCAGCAGTGAAGGCGGGATTTATCAAGAGACCCAGTACTTC	CASSEGGIYQETQYF
TRBJ1-1	TRBV28	TRBD1	NA	TGTGCCAGCAGCGGGACAGGGGCAGGGTACACTGAAGCTTTCTTT	CASSGTGAGYTEAFF
TRBJ1-2	TRBV3-1/TRBV3-2	NA	NA	TGTGCCAGCAGCCCGGCGTCGGGGGGTAGGGGCTACACCTTC	CASSPASGGRGYTF
TRBJ1-6	TRBV2	NA	NA	TGTGCCAGCACCGGGGGACGGGGAAATTCACCCCTCCACTTT	CASTGGRGNSPLHF
TRBJ1-2	TRBV6-1	NA	once	TGTGCCAGCAGTGAAGCGCTTCGAGGTAACTCCTATGGCTACACCTTC	CASSEALRGNSYGYTF
TRBJ2-7	TRBV6-5	NA	NA	TGTGCCAGCAGCCGGACCACAGGGAGCTCCTACGAGCAGTACTTC	CASSRTTGSSYEQYF
TRBJ1-4	TRBV18	NA	NA	TGTGCCAGCTCACTGACTGGAGGAACTAATGAAAAACTGTTTTTT	CASSLTGGTNEKLFF
TRBJ2-2	TRBV2	TRBD2	NA	TGTGCCAGCAGCGGAGCGGGGGGGTACACCGGGGAGCTGTTTTTT	CASSGAGGYTGELFF
TRBJ2-5	TRBV2	NA	NA	TGTGCCAGCCCCAACAGAAAACAAGAGACCCAGTACTTC	CASPNRKQETQYF
TRBJ2-5	TRBV7-9	NA	NA	TGTGCCAGCAGCTTACGGCGGGAGACCCAGTACTTC	CASSLRRETQYF
TRBJ2-1	TRBV5-8	NA	NA	TGTGCCAGCAGTTCCAAAGTTCTGCGTCGGGTACCCAATGAGCAGTTCTTC	CASSSKVLRRVPNEQFF
TRBJ1-2	TRBV7-9	TRBD1	NA	TGTGCCAGCAGCTCCCCCTCCCGGACAGGAGACTATGGCTACACCTTC	CASSSPSRTGDYGYTF
TRBJ1-2	TRBV7-2	TRBD1	NA	TGTGCCAGCAGCCCGGGACAGACTAACTATGGCTACACCTTC	CASSPGQTNYGYTF
TRBJ2-3	TRBV27	TRBD2	NA	TGTGCCAGCGGGGGGGGATCTAGCACAGATACGCAGTATTTT	CASGGGSSTDTQYF
TRBJ1-2	TRBV2	TRBD1	NA	TGTGCCAGCAGTGAAGCGCCACAGGGGATCTTCTATGGCTACACCTTC	CASSEAPQGIFYGYTF
TRBJ2-2	TRBV2	TRBD1	NA	TGTGCCGGTTCCGGGACAGGCGACACCGGGGAGCTGTTTTTT	CAGSGTGDTGELFF
TRBJ2-1	TRBV2	NA	few	TGTGCCAGCAGTGAAGCAGTAGGTTGGGCGGGTGCGTCAGATTACAATGAGCAGTTCTTC	CASSEAVGWAGASDYNEQFF
TRBJ2-7	TRBV3-1/TRBV3-2	NA	NA	TGTGCCAGCAGCCATCAGGGCTTCTCCTACGAGCAGTACTTC	CASSHQGFSYEQYF
TRBJ2-3	TRBV6-5	TRBD1	once	TGTGCCAGCACTCCCGGGACAGGGGGCGCCGATACGCAGTATTTT	CASTPGTGGADTQYF
TRBJ2-6	TRBV28	TRBD1	NA	TGTGCCAGCAGTCCTCGGACAGGCAGCTCTGGGGCCAACGTCCTGACTTTC	CASSPRTGSSGANVLTF
TRBJ2-7	TRBV28	NA	NA	TGTGCCAGCAGTTTAGTGGGCAGTTCCTACGAGCAGTACTTC	CASSLVGSSYEQYF
TRBJ1-3	TRBV7-9	NA	NA	TGTGCCAGCAGCTTAACCAGTTTAGGAAACACCATATATTTT	CASSLTSLGNTIYF
TRBJ1-6	TRBV5-5	TRBD1	NA	TGTGCCAGCAGCTCGGGGACAGGCTTAGGGTCACCCCTCCACTTT	CASSSGTGLGSPLHF
TRBJ1-1	TRBV21-1	NA	once	TGTGCCAGCAGCTGGCGGGCGAGAAGGGTCAACACTGAAGCTTTCTTT	CASSWRARRVNTEAFF
TRBJ2-2	TRBV9	TRBD1	NA	TGTGCCAGCACCCTTGGACAGGGACGGTTCACCGGGGAGCTGTTTTTT	CASTLGQGRFTGELFF
TRBJ2-5	TRBV11-1	NA	NA	TGTGCCAGCGCCGGGGGGCGGTTGGAGACCCAGTACTTC	CASAGGRLETQYF
TRBJ1-2	TRBV28	TRBD1	few	TGTGCCAGCAGTTTAACAGGGGGCTATGGCTACACCTTC	CASSLTGGYGYTF
TRBJ1-1	TRBV4-1	TRBD1	once	TGCGCCAGCAGGGGACAGATGAACACTGAAGCTTTCTTT	CASRGQMNTEAFF
TRBJ2-7	TRBV11-2	NA	NA	TGTGCCAGCAGCTTAGCTGGGGGGAGGAACGAGCAGTACTTC	CASSLAGGRNEQYF
TRBJ2-7	TRBV7-6	NA	NA	TGTGCCAGCAGCTCAGAGCCAGGACAAGCCCTCGAGCAGTACTTC	CASSSEPGQALEQYF
TRBJ1-1	TRBV29-1	TRBD1	NA	TGCAGCGTAACGGGACAGGGTTCGAGCACTGAAGCTTTCTTT	CSVTGQGSSTEAFF
TRBJ1-1	TRBV10-3	NA	NA	TGTGCCATCAGTGAGTTAAATTTGAACACTGAAGCTTTCTTT	CAISELNLNTEAFF
TRBJ2-7	TRBV5-1	TRBD1	NA	TGCGCCAGCAGCTTACCAACCGGGACAGGGGGCGACGAGCAGTACTTC	CASSLPTGTGGDEQYF
TRBJ2-7	TRBV20-1	NA	NA	TGCAGTGCTCGTAGCGGCCACGAGCAGTACTTC	CSARSGHEQYF
TRBJ2-1	TRBV9	NA	NA	TGTGCCAGCAGCGTATTATCTGGGGGCCACTCCTACAATGAGCAGTTCTTC	CASSVLSGGHSYNEQFF
TRBJ2-5	TRBV5-6	NA	NA	TGTGCCAGCACCGAGGGCGCCCAACAAGAGACCCAGTACTTC	CASTEGAQQETQYF
TRBJ1-5	TRBV6-5	TRBD1	NA	TGTGCCAGCAGCCAGACAGGGAGCCAGCCCCAGCATTTT	CASSQTGSQPQHF
TRBJ1-4	TRBV5-1	NA	NA	TGCGCCAGCAGCTTGGCGCAGACTAGAAATTCTGAAAAACTGTTTTTT	CASSLAQTRNSEKLFF
TRBJ2-3	TRBV6-5	TRBD1	NA	TGTGCCAGCAGGGGACAGGGCACAGATACGCAGTATTTT	CASRGQGTDTQYF
TRBJ1-3	TRBV7-9	NA	NA	TGTGCCAGCCGCCCCCAAGAGAGAAACACCATATATTTT	CASRPQERNTIYF
TRBJ2-1	TRBV7-9	TRBD1	NA	TGTGCCAGCAGCCCGGCCGGGACAGTCGCATACAATGAGCAGTTCTTC	CASSPAGTVAYNEQFF
TRBJ2-5	TRBV19	TRBD2	NA	TGTGCCAGTAGTAAGGGGCGGGGGGGCCACCAAGAGACCCAGTACTTC	CASSKGRGGHQETQYF
TRBJ1-2	TRBV6-6	NA	NA	TGTGCCAGCAGTAAAGGCGGGGGCCCAGGATATGGCTACACCTTC	CASSKGGGPGYGYTF
TRBJ2-3	TRBV4-1	TRBD2	many	TGCGCCAGCAGCCTACGAGTAGATATAGCGGGTGCTAGCACAGATACGCAGTATTTT	CASSLRVDIAGASTDTQYF
TRBJ1-2	TRBV14	TRBD1	NA	TGTGCCAGCAGCCAACACAGGGGGCAGGGGTATGGCTACACCTTC	CASSQHRGQGYGYTF